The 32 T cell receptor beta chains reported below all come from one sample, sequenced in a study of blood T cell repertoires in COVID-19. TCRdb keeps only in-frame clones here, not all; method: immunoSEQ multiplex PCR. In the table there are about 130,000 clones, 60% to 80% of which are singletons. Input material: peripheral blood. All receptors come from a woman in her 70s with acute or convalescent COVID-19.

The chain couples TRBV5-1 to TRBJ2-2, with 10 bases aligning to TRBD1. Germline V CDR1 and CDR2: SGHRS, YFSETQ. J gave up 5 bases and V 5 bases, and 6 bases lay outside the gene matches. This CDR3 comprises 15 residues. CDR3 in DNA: TGCGCCAGCAGGGGAGGGACAGGGGCGACCGGGGAGCTGTTTTTT. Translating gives CASRGGTGATGELFF. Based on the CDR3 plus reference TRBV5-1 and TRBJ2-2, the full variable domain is KAGVTQTPRYLIKTRGQQVTLSCSPISGHRSVSWYQQTPGQGLQFLFEYFSETQRNKGNFPGRFSGRQFSNSRSEMNVSTLELGDSALYLCASRGGTGATGELFFGEGSRLTVL.

As DNA, the CDR3 is TGTGCCAGCAGCTTAGTGGGGGGACAGGGGGCCAAAAACATTCAGTACTTC. Translation: CASSLVGGQGAKNIQYF. This chain joins TRBV7-8 and TRBJ2-4; TRBD1 matches 10 bases. Unmatched junction bases numbered 4, after V lost 1 base and J lost 1 base. The CDR3 covers 17 residues. Germline V gene sequence: CDR1 SGHVS, CDR2 FQNEAQ. Supplemented by reference TRBV7-8 and TRBJ2-4, the full variable domain reads GAGVSQSPRYKVAKRGQDVALRCDPISGHVSLFWYQQALGQGPEFLTYFQNEAQLDKSGLPSDRFFAERPEGSVSTLKIQRTQQEDSAVYLCASSLVGGQGAKNIQYFGAGTRLSVL.

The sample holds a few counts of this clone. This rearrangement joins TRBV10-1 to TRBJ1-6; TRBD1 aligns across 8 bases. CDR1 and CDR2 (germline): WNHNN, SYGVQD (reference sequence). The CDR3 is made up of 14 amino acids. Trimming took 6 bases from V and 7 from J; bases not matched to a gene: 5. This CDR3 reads CASSDRGLNSPLHF. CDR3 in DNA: TGCGCCAGCAGCGACAGGGGACTGAATTCACCCCTCCACTTT.

CDR3 region: CASSPPYRADTQYF. The CDR3 coding sequence is TGTGCCAGCAGCCCCCCCTACAGGGCAGATACGCAGTATTTT. The chain combines TRBV5-6 with TRBJ2-3; maybe TRBD1 (6 bases). Germline CDR1 is SGHDT and CDR2 is YYEEEE. V gave up 4 bases and J gave up 4 bases, with 13 bases separating them. CDR3 length: 14 amino acids.

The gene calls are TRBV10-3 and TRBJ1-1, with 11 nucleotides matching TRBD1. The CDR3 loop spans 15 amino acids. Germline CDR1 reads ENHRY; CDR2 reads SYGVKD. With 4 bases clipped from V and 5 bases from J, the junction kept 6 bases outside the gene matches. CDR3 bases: TGTGCCATCAGTGGAGGACAGGGGGCTGTTACTGAAGCTTTCTTT. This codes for CAISGGQGAVTEAFF.

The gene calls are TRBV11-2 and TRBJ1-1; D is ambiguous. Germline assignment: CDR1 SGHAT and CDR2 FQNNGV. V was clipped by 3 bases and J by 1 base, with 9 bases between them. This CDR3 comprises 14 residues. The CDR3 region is CASSLGSGNTEAFF. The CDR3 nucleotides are TGTGCCAGCAGCTTGGGCAGCGGGAACACTGAAGCTTTCTTT.

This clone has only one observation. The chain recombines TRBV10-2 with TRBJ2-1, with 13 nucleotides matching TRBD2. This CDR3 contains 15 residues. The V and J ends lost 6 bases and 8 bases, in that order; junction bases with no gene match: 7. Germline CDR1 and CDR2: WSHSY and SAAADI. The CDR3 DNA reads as TGCGCCAGCAGCCTCGGACTAGCGGGAGTCGATGAGCAGTTCTTC. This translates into CASSLGLAGVDEQFF.

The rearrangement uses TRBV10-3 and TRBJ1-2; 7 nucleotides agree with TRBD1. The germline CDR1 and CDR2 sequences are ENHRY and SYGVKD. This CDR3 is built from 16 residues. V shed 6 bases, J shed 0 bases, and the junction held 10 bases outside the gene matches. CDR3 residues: CAISPGQTRANYGYTF. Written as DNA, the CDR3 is TGTGCCATCAGCCCGGGACAGACTAGAGCTAACTATGGCTACACCTTC.

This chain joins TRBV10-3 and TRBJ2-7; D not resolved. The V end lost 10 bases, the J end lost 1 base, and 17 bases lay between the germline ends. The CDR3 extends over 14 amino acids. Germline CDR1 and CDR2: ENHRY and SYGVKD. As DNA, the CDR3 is TGTGCCACCAAATCTACCTCCAATTCCTACGAGCAGTACTTC. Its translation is CATKSTSNSYEQYF.

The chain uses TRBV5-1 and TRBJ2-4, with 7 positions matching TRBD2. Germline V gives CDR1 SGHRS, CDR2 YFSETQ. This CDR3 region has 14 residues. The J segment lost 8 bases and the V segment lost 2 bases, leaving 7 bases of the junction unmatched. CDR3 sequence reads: CASSFGGREDIQYF. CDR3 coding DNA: TGCGCCAGCAGCTTTGGCGGGAGAGAAGACATTCAGTACTTC.

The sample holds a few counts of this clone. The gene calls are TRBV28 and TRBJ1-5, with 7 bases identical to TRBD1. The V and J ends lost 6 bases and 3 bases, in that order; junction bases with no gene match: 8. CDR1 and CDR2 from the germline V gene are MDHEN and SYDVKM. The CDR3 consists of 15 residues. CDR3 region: CASSQTGRPNQPQHF. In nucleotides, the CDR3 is TGTGCCAGCAGCCAGACAGGGCGCCCCAATCAGCCCCAGCATTTT.

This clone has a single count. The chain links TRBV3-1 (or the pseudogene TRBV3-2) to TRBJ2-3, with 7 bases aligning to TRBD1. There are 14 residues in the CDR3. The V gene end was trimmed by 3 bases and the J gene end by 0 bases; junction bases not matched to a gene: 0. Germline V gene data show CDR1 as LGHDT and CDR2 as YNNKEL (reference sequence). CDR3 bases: TGTGCCAGCAGCCAGGGACAGAGCACAGATACGCAGTATTTT. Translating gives CASSQGQSTDTQYF.

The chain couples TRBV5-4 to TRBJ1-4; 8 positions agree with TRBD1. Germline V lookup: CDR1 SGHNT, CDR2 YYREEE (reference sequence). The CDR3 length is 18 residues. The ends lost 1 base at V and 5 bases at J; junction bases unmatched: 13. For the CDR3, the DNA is TGTGCCAGCAGCTTGATGTTGGGGACAGGAGGCGGAAATGAAAAACTGTTTTTT. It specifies CASSLMLGTGGGNEKLFF. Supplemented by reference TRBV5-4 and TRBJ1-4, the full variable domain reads ETGVTQSPTHLIKTRGQQVTLRCSSQSGHNTVSWYQQALGQGPQFIFQYYREEENGRGNFPPRFSGLQFPNYSSELNVNALELDDSALYLCASSLMLGTGGGNEKLFFGSGTQLSVL.

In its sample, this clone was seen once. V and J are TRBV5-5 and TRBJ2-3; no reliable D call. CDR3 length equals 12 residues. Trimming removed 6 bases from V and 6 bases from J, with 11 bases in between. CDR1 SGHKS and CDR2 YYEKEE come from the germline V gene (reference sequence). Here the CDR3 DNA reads TGTGCCAGCACCTCAAACGGGGATACGCAGTATTTT. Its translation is CASTSNGDTQYF.

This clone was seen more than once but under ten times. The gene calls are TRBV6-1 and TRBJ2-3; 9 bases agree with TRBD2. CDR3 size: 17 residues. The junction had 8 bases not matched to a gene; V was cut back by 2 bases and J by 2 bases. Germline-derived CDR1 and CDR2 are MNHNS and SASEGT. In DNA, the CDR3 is TGTGCCAGCAGTGAACCTATTAGCGGGGGACTCACAGATACGCAGTATTTT. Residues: CASSEPISGGLTDTQYF.

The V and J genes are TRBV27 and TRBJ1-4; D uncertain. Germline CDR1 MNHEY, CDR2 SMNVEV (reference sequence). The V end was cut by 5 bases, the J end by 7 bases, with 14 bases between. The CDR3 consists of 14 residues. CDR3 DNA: TGTGCCAGCAGTCTTTCCCGAACTGCTGAAAAACTGTTTTTT. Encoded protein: CASSLSRTAEKLFF.

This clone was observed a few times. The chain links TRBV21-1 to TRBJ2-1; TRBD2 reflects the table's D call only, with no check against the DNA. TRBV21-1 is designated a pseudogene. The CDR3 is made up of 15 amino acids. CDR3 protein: CASSKLRDWYNEQFF. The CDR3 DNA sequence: TGTGCCAGCAGCAAATTACGGGACTGGTACAATGAGCAGTTCTTC.

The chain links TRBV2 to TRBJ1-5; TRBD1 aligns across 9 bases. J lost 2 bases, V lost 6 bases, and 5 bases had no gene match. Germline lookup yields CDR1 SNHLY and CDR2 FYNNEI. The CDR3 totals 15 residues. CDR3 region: CASRSDRGGNQPQHF. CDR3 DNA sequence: TGTGCCAGCAGGTCGGACAGGGGCGGCAATCAGCCCCAGCATTTT.

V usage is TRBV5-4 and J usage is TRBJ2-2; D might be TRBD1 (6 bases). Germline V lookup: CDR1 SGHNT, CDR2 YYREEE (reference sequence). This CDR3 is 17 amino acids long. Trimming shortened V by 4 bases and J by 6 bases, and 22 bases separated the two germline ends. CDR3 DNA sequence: TGTGCCAGCAGCAGGGGCAGGGGACGATTAGGCGCCGGGGAGCTGTTTTTT. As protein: CASSRGRGRLGAGELFF. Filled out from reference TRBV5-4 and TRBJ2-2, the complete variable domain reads ETGVTQSPTHLIKTRGQQVTLRCSSQSGHNTVSWYQQALGQGPQFIFQYYREEENGRGNFPPRFSGLQFPNYSSELNVNALELDDSALYLCASSRGRGRLGAGELFFGEGSRLTVL.

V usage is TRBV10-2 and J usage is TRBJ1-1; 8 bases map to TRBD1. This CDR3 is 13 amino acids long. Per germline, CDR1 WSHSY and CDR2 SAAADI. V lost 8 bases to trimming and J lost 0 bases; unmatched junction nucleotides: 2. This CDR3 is CASRDRLNTEAFF. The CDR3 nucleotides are TGCGCCAGCCGGGACAGGTTGAACACTGAAGCTTTCTTT.

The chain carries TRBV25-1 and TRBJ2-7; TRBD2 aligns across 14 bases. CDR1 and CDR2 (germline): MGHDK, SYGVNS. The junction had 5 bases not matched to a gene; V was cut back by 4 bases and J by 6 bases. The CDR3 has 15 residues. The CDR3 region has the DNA TGTGCCAGCAGTGGACTAGCGGGGGGGCCATCCGAGCAGTACTTC. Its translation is CASSGLAGGPSEQYF.

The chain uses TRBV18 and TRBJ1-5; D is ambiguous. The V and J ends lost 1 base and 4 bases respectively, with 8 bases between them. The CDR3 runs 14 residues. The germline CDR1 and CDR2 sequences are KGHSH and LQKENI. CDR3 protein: CASSPLGVNQPQHF. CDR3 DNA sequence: TGTGCCAGCTCACCACTTGGAGTTAATCAGCCCCAGCATTTT. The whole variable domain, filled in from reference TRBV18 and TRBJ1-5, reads NAGVMQNPRHLVRRRGQEARLRCSPMKGHSHVYWYRQLPEEGLKFMVYLQKENIIDESGMPKERFSAEFPKEGPSILRIQQVVRGDSAAYFCASSPLGVNQPQHFGDGTRLSIL.

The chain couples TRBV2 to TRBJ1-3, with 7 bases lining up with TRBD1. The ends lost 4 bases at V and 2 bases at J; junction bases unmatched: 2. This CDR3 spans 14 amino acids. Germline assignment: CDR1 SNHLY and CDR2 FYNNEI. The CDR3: CASSVTGAGNTIYF. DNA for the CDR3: TGTGCCAGCAGTGTAACAGGGGCTGGAAACACCATATATTTT.

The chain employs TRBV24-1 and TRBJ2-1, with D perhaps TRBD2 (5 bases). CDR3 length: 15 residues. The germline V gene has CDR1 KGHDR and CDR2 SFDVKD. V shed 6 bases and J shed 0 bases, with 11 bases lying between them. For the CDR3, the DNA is TGTGCCACCAGTAACGCGGGCACCTCCTACAATGAGCAGTTCTTC. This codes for CATSNAGTSYNEQFF.

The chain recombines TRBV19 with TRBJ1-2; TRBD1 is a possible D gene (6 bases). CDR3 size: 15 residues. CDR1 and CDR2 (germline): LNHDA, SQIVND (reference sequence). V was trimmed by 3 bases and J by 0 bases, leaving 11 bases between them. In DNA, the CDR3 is TGTGCCAGTAGTATTACAGGGACCACTAACTATGGCTACACCTTC. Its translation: CASSITGTTNYGYTF.

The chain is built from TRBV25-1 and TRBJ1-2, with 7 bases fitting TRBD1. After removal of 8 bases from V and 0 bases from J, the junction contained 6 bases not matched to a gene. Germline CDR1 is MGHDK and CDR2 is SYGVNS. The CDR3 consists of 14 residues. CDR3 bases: TGTGCCAGCGGGGACAGCCGCACTAACTATGGCTACACCTTC. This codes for CASGDSRTNYGYTF.

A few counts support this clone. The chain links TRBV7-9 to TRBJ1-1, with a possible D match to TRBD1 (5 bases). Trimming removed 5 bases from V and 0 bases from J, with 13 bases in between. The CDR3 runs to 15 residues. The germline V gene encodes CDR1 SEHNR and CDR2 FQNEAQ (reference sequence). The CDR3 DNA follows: TGTGCCAGCAGCGCCGTGACAGTTATGAACACTGAAGCTTTCTTT. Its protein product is CASSAVTVMNTEAFF.

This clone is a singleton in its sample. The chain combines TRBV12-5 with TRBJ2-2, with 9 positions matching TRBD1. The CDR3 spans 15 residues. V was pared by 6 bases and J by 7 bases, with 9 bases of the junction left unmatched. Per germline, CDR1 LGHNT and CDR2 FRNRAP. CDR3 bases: TGTGCTAGTGGAAACAGGGGGCTGTCTATCGGGGAGCTGTTTTTT. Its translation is CASGNRGLSIGELFF.

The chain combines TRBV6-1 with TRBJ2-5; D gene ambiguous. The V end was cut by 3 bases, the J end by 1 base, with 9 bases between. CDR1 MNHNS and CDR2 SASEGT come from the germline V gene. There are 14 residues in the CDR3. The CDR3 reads CASSDRPFQETQYF. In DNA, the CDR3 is TGTGCCAGCAGTGACAGGCCCTTCCAAGAGACCCAGTACTTC.

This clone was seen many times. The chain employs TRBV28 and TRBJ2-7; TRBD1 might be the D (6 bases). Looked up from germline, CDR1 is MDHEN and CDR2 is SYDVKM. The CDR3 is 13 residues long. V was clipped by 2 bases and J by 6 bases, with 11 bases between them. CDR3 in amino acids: CASSLGGWGEQYF. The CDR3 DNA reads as TGTGCCAGCAGTTTAGGGGGCTGGGGCGAGCAGTACTTC.

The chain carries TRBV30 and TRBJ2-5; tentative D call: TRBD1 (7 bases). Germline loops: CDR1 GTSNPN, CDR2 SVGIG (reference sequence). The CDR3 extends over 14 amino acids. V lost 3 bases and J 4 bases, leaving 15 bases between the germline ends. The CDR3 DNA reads TGTGCCTGGAGCAGGGGGGCGAATCTAGAGACCCAGTACTTC. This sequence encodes CAWSRGANLETQYF.

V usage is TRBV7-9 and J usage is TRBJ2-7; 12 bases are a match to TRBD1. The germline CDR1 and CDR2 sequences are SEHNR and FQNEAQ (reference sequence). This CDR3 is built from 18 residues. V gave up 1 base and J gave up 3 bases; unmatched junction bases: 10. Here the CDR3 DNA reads TGTGCCAGCAGCTTAGGGGCCGGGACAGGGGGCCCCGTCTACGAGCAGTACTTC. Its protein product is CASSLGAGTGGPVYEQYF. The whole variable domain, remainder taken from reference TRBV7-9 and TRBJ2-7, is DTGVSQNPRHKITKRGQNVTFRCDPISEHNRLYWYRQTLGQGPEFLTYFQNEAQLEKSRLLSDRFSAERPKGSFSTLEIQRTEQGDSAMYLCASSLGAGTGGPVYEQYFGPGTRLTVT.